This T cell receptor (beta chain) was profiled in a study of patients and donors after allogeneic stem cell transplantation (dated by TCRdb to 2019 to 2021). The germline V gene encodes CDR1 LGHNA and CDR2 YSLEER. A distance of 12 bases separates the germline ends of V and J, which lose 1 base and 6 bases respectively. The CDR3 goes from the cysteine to the phenylalanine over 15 residues. Just CDR3 DNA is preserved here, 45 bases in frame from base 1. This clonotype was detected only a few times. The target of this receptor is not known. Base qualities are missing; no much larger clone stands one base away. The library came from RT-PCR. Sequencing used a NextSeq 550. Starting from the raw public reads, TCRdb applied fastp trimming at Q25, assembled clones with MiXCR and retained in-frame beta chains. Rows with a matching CDR3 protein are joined into one entry that keeps the most common DNA and genes. In all, the sample holds about a million distinct CDR3 sequences, and more than 15% of those were seen once. The top ten constitute around 6% of the sample.

The sequenced sample consisted of blood, either unsorted or a sorted T cell fraction (not recorded which). The chain is made from TRBV4-3 and TRBJ2-2; TRBD1 could be the D gene, as 6 bases match. The receptor was isolated from a human donor who was either an allogeneic HSCT recipient or a stem cell or donor lymphocyte infusion donor (not recorded which). It is not recorded whose cells these are; they may come from a transplant donor. The DNA reads TGCGCCAGCAGCCAAGGACAGGCGACCTCCGGGGAGCTGTTTTTT. Its protein product is CASSQGQATSGELFF.